This T cell receptor (beta chain) was found in a study of T cell responses to AZD1222 COVID-19 vaccine. Study at large: Pooled in the analysis were second doses at about 4 or about 12 weeks. Whole-study results and caveats: Breadth and depth of Spike-specific TCRs rose after two AZD1222 doses. Mapped onto spike, vaccine-associated CD4 TCRs spanned it and were dominant at 160-218 and 743-854. Targets within unmutated variant regions were reportedly found for nearly half of spike-specific TCRs.

The CDR3 extends over 13 amino acids. The germline V and J ends were trimmed by 5 bases and 8 bases, with 12 bases remaining between them. Germline V lookup: CDR1 SGHVS, CDR2 FNYEAQ. Concerning this clone itself: Its antigen is still unknown.

Profiling relied on immunoSEQ multiplex PCR, and the TCRdb table lists in-frame clones only, not all of them. The sample lists about 61,000 clones, 70% to 90% occurring once. The sequencing used peripheral blood, collected on day 0 of AZD1222 vaccination. The V gene is TRBV7-6, the J gene TRBJ2-2, with D possibly matching TRBD1 (6 bases). This TCR was recovered from an adult in good health. The CDR3 reads CASSDQGIGELFF. In DNA, the CDR3 is TGTGCCAGCAGCGATCAGGGGATTGGGGAGCTGTTTTTT.